This T cell receptor beta chain was found in a study of OX40 agonist ivuxolimab in advanced cancers. Study as a whole: Dose-escalation subjects each had hepatocellular carcinoma, melanoma, renal cell or head and neck cancer.

The CDR3 is 12 residues long. Trimming cost V 3 bases and J 2 bases, with 5 bases left between them. Germline-derived CDR1 and CDR2 are MNHNS and SASEGT. Sequencing was performed with immunoSEQ multiplex PCR; in TCRdb, only in-frame clones are kept and a portion is missing. The sample lists about 46,000 clones; 75% to 80% were seen once. The sequence was collected from an adult with an advanced solid tumor such as melanoma, head and neck, liver or kidney cancer. Sample: CD4+ or CD8+ T cells sorted from blood, taken in a trial of the OX40 agonist ivuxolimab. This sequence joins TRBV6-1 and TRBJ2-7; D unresolved. The chain's CDR3 is CASSDRTYEQYF. In nucleotides, the CDR3 is TGTGCCAGCAGTGACAGAACCTACGAGCAGTACTTC.